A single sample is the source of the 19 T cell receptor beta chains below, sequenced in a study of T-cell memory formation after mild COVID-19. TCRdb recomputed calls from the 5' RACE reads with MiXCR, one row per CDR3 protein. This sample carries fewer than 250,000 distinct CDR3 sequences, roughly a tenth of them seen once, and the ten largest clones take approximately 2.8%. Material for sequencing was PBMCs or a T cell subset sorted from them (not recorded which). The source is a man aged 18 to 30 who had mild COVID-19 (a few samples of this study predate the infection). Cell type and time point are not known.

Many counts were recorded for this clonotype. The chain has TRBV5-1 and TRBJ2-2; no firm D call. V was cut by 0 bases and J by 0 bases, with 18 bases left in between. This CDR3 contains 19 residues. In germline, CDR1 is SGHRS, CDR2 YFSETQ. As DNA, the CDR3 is TGCGCCAGCAGCTTGGCCGCTAGGGTAACCATCGCGAACACCGGGGAGCTGTTTTTT. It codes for CASSLAARVTIANTGELFF.

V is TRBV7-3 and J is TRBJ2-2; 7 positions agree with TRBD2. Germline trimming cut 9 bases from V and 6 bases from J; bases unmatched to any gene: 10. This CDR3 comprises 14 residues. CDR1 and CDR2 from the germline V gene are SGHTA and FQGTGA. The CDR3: CASKPTSIAGELFF. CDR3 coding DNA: TGTGCCAGTAAGCCGACTAGCATCGCCGGGGAGCTGTTTTTT.

The CDR3 region is CASSLSKSSYNSPLHF. The DNA for the CDR3 is TGTGCCAGCAGCTTATCCAAAAGCTCCTATAATTCACCCCTCCACTTT. V and J are TRBV7-9 and TRBJ1-6; D is undetermined. Germline assignment: CDR1 SEHNR and CDR2 FQNEAQ (reference sequence). With 2 bases removed from V and 0 bases from J, the gap between germline ends came to 8 bases. The length of the CDR3 is 16 residues.

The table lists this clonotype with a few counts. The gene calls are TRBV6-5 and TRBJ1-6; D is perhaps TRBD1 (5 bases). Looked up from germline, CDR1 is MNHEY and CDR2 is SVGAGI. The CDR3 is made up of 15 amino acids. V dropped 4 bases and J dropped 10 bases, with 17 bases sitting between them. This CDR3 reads CASSSSYRSRSPLHF. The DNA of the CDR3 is TGTGCCAGCAGTTCATCGTACAGGTCACGATCACCCCTCCACTTT.

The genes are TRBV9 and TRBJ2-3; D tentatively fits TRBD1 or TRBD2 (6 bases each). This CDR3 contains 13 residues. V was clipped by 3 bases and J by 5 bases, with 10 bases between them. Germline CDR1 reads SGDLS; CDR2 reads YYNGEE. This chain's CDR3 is CASSGGARDTQYF. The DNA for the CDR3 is TGTGCCAGCAGCGGGGGGGCGAGAGATACGCAGTATTTT. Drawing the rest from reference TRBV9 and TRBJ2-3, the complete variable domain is DSGVTQTPKHLITATGQRVTLRCSPRSGDLSVYWYQQSLDQGLQFLIQYYNGEERAKGNILERFSAQQFPDLHSELNLSSLELGDSALYFCASSGGARDTQYFGPGTRLTVL.

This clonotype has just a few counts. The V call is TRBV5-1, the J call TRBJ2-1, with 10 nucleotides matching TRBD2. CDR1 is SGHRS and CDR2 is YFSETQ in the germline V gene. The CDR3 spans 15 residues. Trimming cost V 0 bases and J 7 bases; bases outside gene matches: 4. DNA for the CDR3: TGCGCCAGCAGCTTGGCTGGACTAGCGGTAAATGAGCAGTTCTTC. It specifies CASSLAGLAVNEQFF.

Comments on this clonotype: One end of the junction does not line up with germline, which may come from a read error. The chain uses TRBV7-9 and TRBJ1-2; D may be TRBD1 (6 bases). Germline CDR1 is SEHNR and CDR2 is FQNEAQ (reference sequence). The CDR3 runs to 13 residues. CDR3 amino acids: CASRLVQGHGYTF. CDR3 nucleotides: TGTGCCAGCAGATTAGTACAGGGACATGGCTACACCTTC. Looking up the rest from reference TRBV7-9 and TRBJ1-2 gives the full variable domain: DTGVSQNPRHKITKRGQNVTFRCDPISEHNRLYWYRQTLGQGPEFLTYFQNEAQLEKSRLLSDRFSAERPKGSFSTLEIQRTEQGDSAMYLCASRLVQGHGYTFGSGTRLTVV.

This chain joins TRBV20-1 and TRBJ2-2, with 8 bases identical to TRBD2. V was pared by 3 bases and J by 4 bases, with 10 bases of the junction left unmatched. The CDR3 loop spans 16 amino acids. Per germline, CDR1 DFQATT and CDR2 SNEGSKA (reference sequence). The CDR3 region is CSARGSGGRATGELFF. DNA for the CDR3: TGCAGTGCTAGGGGGTCGGGGGGGCGCGCCACCGGGGAGCTGTTTTTT.

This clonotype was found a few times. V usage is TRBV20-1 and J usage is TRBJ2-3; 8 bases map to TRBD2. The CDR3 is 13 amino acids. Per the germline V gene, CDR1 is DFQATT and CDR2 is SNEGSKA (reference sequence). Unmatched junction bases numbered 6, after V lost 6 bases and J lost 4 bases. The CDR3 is CSASGGGADTQYF. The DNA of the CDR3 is TGCAGTGCAAGCGGGGGCGGGGCAGATACGCAGTATTTT.

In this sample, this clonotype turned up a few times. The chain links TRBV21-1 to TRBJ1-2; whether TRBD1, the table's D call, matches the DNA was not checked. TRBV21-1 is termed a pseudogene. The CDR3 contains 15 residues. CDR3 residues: CASSTKQGVNYGYTF. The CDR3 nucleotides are TGTGCCAGCAGCACAAAACAGGGGGTCAACTATGGCTACACCTTC.

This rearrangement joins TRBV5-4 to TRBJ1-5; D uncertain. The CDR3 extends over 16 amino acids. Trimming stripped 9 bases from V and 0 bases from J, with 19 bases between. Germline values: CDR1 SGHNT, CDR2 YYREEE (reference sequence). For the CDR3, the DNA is TGTGCCACCAGGAGTAAAGGTACGCATAGCAATCAGCCCCAGCATTTT. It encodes CATRSKGTHSNQPQHF. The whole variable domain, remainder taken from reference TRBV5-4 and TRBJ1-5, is ETGVTQSPTHLIKTRGQQVTLRCSSQSGHNTVSWYQQALGQGPQFIFQYYREEENGRGNFPPRFSGLQFPNYSSELNVNALELDDSALYLCATRSKGTHSNQPQHFGDGTRLSIL.

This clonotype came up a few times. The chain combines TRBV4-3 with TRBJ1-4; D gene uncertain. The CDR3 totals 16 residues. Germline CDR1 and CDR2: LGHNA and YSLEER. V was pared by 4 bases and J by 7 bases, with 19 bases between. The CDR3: CASSPELSSDAEKLFF. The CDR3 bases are TGCGCCAGCAGCCCAGAACTCTCCTCCGACGCTGAAAAACTGTTTTTT.

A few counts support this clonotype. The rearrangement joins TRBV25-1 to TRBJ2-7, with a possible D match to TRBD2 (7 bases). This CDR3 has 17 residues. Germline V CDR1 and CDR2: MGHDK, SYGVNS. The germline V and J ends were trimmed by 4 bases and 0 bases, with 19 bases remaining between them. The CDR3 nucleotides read TGTGCCAGCAGTGTACTTGGGGGGGCTGGAAGCTCCTACGAGCAGTACTTC. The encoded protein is CASSVLGGAGSSYEQYF.

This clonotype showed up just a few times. As DNA, the CDR3 is TGTGCCAGCACCGGACAGAGCACAGATACGCAGTATTTT. This translates into CASTGQSTDTQYF. The gene calls are TRBV5-6 and TRBJ2-3; D might be TRBD1 (6 bases). The germline V gene has CDR1 SGHDT and CDR2 YYEEEE. With 6 bases removed from V and 0 bases from J, the gap between germline ends came to 8 bases. There are 13 residues in the CDR3.

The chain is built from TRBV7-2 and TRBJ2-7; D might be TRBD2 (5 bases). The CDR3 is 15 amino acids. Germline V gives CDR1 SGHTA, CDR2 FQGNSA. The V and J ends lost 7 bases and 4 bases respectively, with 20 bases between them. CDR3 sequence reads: CASTGVGNRRYEQYF. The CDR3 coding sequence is TGTGCCAGCACCGGGGTGGGTAACAGACGGTACGAGCAGTACTTC.

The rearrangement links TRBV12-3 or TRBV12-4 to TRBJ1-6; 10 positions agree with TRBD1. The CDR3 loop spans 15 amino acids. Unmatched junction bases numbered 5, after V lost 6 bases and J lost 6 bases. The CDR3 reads CASSLRDRGNSPLHF. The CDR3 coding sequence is TGTGCCAGCAGCCTCCGGGACAGGGGTAATTCACCCCTCCACTTT.

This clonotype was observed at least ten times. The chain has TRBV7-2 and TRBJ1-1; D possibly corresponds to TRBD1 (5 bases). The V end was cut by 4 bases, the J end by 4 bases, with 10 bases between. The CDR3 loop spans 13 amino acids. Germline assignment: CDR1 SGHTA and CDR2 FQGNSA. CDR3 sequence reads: CASSSGGGTEAFF. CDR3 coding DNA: TGTGCCAGCAGCTCGGGGGGGGGCACTGAAGCTTTCTTT.

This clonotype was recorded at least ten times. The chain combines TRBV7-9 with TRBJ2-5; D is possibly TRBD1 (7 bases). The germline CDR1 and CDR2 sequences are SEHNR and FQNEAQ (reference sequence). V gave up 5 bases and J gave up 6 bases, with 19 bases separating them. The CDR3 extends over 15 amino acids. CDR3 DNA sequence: TGTGCCAGCAGCGCGGGACAGTCCTCGGGTCAGACCCAGTACTTC. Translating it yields CASSAGQSSGQTQYF. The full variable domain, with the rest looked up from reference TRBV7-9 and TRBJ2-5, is DTGVSQNPRHKITKRGQNVTFRCDPISEHNRLYWYRQTLGQGPEFLTYFQNEAQLEKSRLLSDRFSAERPKGSFSTLEIQRTEQGDSAMYLCASSAGQSSGQTQYFGPGTRLLVL.

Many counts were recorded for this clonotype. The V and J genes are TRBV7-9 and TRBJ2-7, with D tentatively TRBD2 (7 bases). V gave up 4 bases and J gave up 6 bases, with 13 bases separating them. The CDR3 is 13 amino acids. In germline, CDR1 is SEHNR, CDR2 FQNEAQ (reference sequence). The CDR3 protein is CASSSQGGVEQYF. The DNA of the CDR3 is TGTGCCAGCAGCTCCCAAGGGGGGGTCGAGCAGTACTTC.